The 16 T cell receptor beta chains below were found in one sample sequenced in a study of T cells after yellow fever vaccination. TCRdb reprocessed the 5' RACE reads via MiXCR and lists one record per CDR3 protein. The table lists some 220,000 distinct CDR3 sequences, approximately 3% of them singletons. The sample in question was CD4+ T cells sorted from PBMCs, obtained 10 days after the yellow fever booster vaccination. The receptors here all came from a young man who received the YFV17D yellow fever vaccine.

CDR3 amino acids: CASSQGTEETQYF. For the CDR3, the DNA is TGCGCCAGCAGCCAGGGGACAGAAGAGACCCAGTACTTC. The V gene is TRBV4-3, the J gene TRBJ2-5; 7 bases line up with TRBD1. CDR3 size: 13 residues. The germline CDR1 and CDR2 sequences are LGHNA and YSLEER. The V gene end was trimmed by 3 bases and the J gene end by 3 bases; junction bases not matched to a gene: 1.

V and J are TRBV7-9 and TRBJ2-3, with TRBD2 matching 9 bases. This CDR3 contains 15 residues. V lost 7 bases, J lost 6 bases, and 11 bases stayed unmatched. The germline CDR1 and CDR2 sequences are SEHNR and FQNEAQ (reference sequence). CDR3 in amino acids: CASTPGLARSDTQYF. Here the CDR3 DNA reads TGTGCCAGCACCCCTGGACTAGCGCGATCGGATACGCAGTATTTT.

This clonotype came up a few times. The rearrangement joins TRBV12-3 or TRBV12-4 to TRBJ2-7; maybe TRBD2 (6 bases). The V end was cut by 8 bases, the J end by 3 bases, with 14 bases between. This CDR3 is 13 amino acids long. The CDR3 sequence: CASSRGYYYEQYV. CDR3 DNA: TGTGCCAGCTCCCGGGGGTATTACTACGAGCAGTACGTC.

This clonotype was seen a handful of times. The CDR3 DNA sequence: TGTGCCAGCAGCGCATACGAGCAGTACGTC. Encoded protein: CASSAYEQYV. The V call is TRBV7-3, the J call TRBJ2-7; no clear D. Germline V gene lookup returns CDR1 SGHTA and CDR2 FQGTGA. The CDR3 consists of 10 residues. The V and J ends lost 5 bases and 4 bases respectively, with 3 bases between them.

The chain is built from TRBV7-9 and TRBJ1-5, with D possibly being TRBD1 (6 bases). CDR1 and CDR2 from the germline V gene are SEHNR and FQNEAQ (reference sequence). Trimming took 8 bases from V and 0 from J, leaving 17 bases between them. The CDR3 has 16 residues. The CDR3 reads CASATWGGASNQPQHF. CDR3 in DNA: TGTGCCAGCGCGACGTGGGGGGGGGCTAGCAATCAGCCCCAGCATTTT.

This clonotype was found a few times. The V gene is TRBV19, the J gene TRBJ2-7; 8 nucleotides line up with TRBD2. The CDR3 is 16 residues long. V was clipped by 5 bases and J by 0 bases; unmatched bases: 9. The germline V gene has CDR1 LNHDA and CDR2 SQIVND (reference sequence). CDR3 in DNA: TGTGCCAGTAGTTTCCGCGGGGGGTACAGCTCCTACGAGCAGTACTTC. Protein: CASSFRGGYSSYEQYF.

The chain combines TRBV28 with TRBJ1-5, with D uncertain. Germline loops: CDR1 MDHEN, CDR2 SYDVKM. This CDR3 has 15 residues. The V end lost 6 bases, the J end lost 6 bases, and 18 bases lay between the germline ends. The CDR3 spells CASRASYGEIQPQHF. The CDR3 nucleotides are TGTGCCAGCAGAGCGTCGTACGGGGAAATTCAGCCCCAGCATTTT.

This clonotype was recorded at least ten times. The chain is built from TRBV6-1 and TRBJ2-3; TRBD2 matches 9 bases. V shed 4 bases and J 2 bases; nucleotides not matched to a gene: 7. The CDR3 covers 16 residues. Germline V gene lookup returns CDR1 MNHNS and CDR2 SASEGT. DNA of the CDR3: TGTGCCAGCAGTGCCCTCCTAGCGGGGCCCACAGATACGCAGTATTTT. Translated: CASSALLAGPTDTQYF.

The chain is built from TRBV5-4 and TRBJ2-7; D is ambiguous. Trimming shortened V by 4 bases and J by 6 bases, and 17 bases separated the two germline ends. In germline, CDR1 is SGHNT, CDR2 YYREEE (reference sequence). The CDR3 is 14 amino acids. Written as DNA, the CDR3 is TGTGCCAGCAGCATGGGCCTGGGGTCGAGCGAGCAGTACGTC. It encodes CASSMGLGSSEQYV.

The chain links TRBV7-9 to TRBJ2-1; 7 positions match TRBD1. The V and J ends lost 7 bases and 4 bases, in that order; junction bases with no gene match: 16. Germline V gene sequence: CDR1 SEHNR, CDR2 FQNEAQ (reference sequence). The CDR3 totals 17 residues. CDR3 residues: CASTLRDRGQRYNEQFF. Here the CDR3 DNA reads TGTGCCAGCACTCTCAGAGACCGGGGACAGCGATACAATGAGCAGTTCTTC.

There are many counts of this clonotype. The chain uses TRBV28 and TRBJ2-4, with a possible D match to TRBD2 (7 bases). CDR3 length equals 14 residues. The V end lost 6 bases, the J end lost 4 bases, and 13 bases lay between the germline ends. Germline V lookup: CDR1 MDHEN, CDR2 SYDVKM. DNA for the CDR3: TGTGCCAGCAGAATGGGGGGGCTAAAAAACATTCAGTACTTC. It yields the protein CASRMGGLKNIQYF.

The gene calls are TRBV20-1 and TRBJ2-5; TRBD2 matches 12 bases. J was trimmed by 4 bases and V by 6 bases; bases with no gene match: 6. Germline lookup yields CDR1 DFQATT and CDR2 SNEGSKA (reference sequence). The CDR3 sequence is 14 residues long. For the CDR3, the DNA is TGCAGTGCCCGGGCTAGCGGGGGGGTAGAGACCCAGTACTTC. The encoded protein is CSARASGGVETQYF.

V gene TRBV2 combines with J gene TRBJ2-7; D is ambiguous. The germline V and J ends were trimmed by 5 bases and 3 bases, with 5 bases remaining between them. This CDR3 has 11 residues. The V gene's germline CDR1 is SNHLY and CDR2 FYNNEI. The CDR3 reads CASSPYYEQYF. DNA of the CDR3: TGTGCCAGCAGTCCTTACTACGAGCAGTACTTC. The variable domain in full, completed from reference TRBV2 and TRBJ2-7, reads EPEVTQTPSHQVTQMGQEVILRCVPISNHLYFYWYRQILGQKVEFLVSFYNNEISEKSEIFDDQFSVERPDGSNFTLKIRSTKLEDSAMYFCASSPYYEQYFGPGTRLTVT.

This clonotype was counted ten times or more. V gene TRBV6-1 combines with J gene TRBJ2-1; the match to TRBD2 covers 15 bases. The CDR3 is made up of 16 amino acids. Germline loops: CDR1 MNHNS, CDR2 SASEGT. V shed 8 bases and J 0 bases; nucleotides not matched to a gene: 2. The DNA for the CDR3 is TGTGCCAGCGGACTAGCGGGGGGGAGCTCCTACAATGAGCAGTTCTTC. Protein sequence: CASGLAGGSSYNEQFF.

This clonotype came up many times. The V gene is TRBV5-1, the J gene TRBJ1-5; D is ambiguous. Trimming cost V 4 bases and J 3 bases, with 17 bases left between them. This CDR3 is built from 16 residues. Germline CDR1 and CDR2: SGHRS and YFSETQ. In DNA form, the CDR3 reads TGCGCCAGCAGCCCCCGAGGCGGTAGTTACAATCAGCCCCAGCATTTT. Protein: CASSPRGGSYNQPQHF.

This clonotype was detected a few times. V usage is TRBV6-1 and J usage is TRBJ2-2; 11 nucleotides agree with TRBD2. The CDR3 has 14 amino acids. J gave up 7 bases and V 6 bases, and 4 bases lay outside the gene matches. CDR1 MNHNS and CDR2 SASEGT come from the germline V gene. CDR3 amino acids: CASSLAGGLGELFF. The DNA for the CDR3 is TGTGCCAGCAGCTTAGCGGGGGGGCTCGGGGAGCTGTTTTTT.